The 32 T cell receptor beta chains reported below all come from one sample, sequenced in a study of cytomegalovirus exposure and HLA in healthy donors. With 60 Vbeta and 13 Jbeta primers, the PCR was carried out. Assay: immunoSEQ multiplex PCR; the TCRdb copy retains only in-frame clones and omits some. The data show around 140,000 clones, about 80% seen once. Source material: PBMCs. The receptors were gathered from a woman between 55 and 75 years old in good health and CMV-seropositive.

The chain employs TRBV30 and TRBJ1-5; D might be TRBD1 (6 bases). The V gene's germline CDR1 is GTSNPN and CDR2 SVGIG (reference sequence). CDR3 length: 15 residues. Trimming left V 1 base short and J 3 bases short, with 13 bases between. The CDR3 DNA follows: TGTGCCTGGAGTGGGGGGCGAGGGAACAATCAGCCCCAGCATTTT. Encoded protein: CAWSGGRGNNQPQHF.

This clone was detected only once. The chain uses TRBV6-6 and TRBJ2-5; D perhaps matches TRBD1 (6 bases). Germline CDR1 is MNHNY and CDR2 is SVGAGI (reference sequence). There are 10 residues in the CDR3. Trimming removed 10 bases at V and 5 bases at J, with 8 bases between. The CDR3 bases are TGTGCCACTCAGGGGGAGACCCAGTACTTC. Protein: CATQGETQYF.

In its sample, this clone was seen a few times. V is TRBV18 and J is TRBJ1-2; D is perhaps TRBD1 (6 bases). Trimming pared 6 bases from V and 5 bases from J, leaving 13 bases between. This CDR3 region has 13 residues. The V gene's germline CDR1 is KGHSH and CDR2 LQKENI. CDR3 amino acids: CASSPGGRYGYTF. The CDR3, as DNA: TGTGCCAGCTCCCCTGGGGGCAGGTATGGCTACACCTTC.

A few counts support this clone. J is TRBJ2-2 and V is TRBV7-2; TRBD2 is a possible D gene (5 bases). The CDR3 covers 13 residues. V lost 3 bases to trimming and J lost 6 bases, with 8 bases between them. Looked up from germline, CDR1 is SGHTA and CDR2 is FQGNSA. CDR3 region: CASSFLAAGELFF. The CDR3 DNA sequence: TGTGCCAGCAGCTTCCTAGCAGCCGGGGAGCTGTTTTTT.

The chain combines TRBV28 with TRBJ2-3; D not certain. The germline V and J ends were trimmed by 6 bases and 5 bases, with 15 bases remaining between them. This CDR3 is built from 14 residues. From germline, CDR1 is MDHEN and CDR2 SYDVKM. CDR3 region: CASSPSPIQDTQYF. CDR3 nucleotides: TGTGCCAGCAGCCCCTCCCCGATACAAGATACGCAGTATTTT.

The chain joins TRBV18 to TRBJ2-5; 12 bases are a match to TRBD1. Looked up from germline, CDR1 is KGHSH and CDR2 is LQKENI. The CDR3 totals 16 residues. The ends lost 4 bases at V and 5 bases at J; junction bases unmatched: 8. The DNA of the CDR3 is TGTGCCAGCTCACAACGGGACAGGGGGCTGAGGGAGACCCAGTACTTC. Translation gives CASSQRDRGLRETQYF. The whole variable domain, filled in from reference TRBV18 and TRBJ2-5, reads NAGVMQNPRHLVRRRGQEARLRCSPMKGHSHVYWYRQLPEEGLKFMVYLQKENIIDESGMPKERFSAEFPKEGPSILRIQQVVRGDSAAYFCASSQRDRGLRETQYFGPGTRLLVL.

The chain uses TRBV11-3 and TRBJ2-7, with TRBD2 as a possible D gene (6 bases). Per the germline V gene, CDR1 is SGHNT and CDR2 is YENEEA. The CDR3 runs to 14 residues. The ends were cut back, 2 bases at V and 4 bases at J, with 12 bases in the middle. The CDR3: CASSLSTRRYEQYF. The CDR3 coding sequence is TGTGCCAGCAGCTTATCGACTAGGAGGTACGAGCAGTACTTC.

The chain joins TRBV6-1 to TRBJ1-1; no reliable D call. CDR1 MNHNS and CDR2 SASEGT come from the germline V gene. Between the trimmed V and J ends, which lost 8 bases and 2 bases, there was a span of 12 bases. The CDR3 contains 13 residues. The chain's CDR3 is CASRAGRNTEAFF. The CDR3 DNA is TGTGCCAGCCGCGCAGGCCGAAACACTGAAGCTTTCTTT.

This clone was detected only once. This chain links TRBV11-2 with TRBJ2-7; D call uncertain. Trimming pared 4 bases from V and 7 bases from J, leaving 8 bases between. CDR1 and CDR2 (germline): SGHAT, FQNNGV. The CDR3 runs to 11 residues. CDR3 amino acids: CASSSVVEQYF. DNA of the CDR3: TGTGCCAGCAGCTCAGTTGTGGAGCAGTACTTC.

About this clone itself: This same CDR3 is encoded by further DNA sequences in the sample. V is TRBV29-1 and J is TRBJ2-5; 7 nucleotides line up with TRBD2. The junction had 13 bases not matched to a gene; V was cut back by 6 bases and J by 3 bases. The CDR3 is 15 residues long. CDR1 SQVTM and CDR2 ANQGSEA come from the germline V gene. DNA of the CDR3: TGCAGCGTGACTCTTTCATGGACTAGAAAAGAGACCCAGTACTTC. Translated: CSVTLSWTRKETQYF.

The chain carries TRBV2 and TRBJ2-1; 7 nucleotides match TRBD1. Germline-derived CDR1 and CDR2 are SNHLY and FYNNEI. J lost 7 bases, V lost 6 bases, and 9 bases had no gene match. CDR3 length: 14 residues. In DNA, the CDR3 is TGTGCCAGCAGAGACACCTGGGGACAGAATGAGCAGTTCTTC. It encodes CASRDTWGQNEQFF.

The CDR3 sequence is CASSPGSDTQYF. Written as DNA, the CDR3 is TGTGCCAGCAGCCCGGGGTCAGATACGCAGTATTTT. The V gene is TRBV7-2, the J gene TRBJ2-3, with D possibly being TRBD2 (5 bases). V dropped 5 bases and J dropped 4 bases, with 7 bases sitting between them. CDR3 length: 12 amino acids. Germline V gives CDR1 SGHTA, CDR2 FQGNSA.

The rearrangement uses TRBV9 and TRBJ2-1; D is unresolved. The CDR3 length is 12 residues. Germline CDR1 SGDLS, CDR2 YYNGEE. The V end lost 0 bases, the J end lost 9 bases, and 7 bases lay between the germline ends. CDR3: CASSVDPGEQFF. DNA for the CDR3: TGTGCCAGCAGCGTAGATCCGGGTGAGCAGTTCTTC.

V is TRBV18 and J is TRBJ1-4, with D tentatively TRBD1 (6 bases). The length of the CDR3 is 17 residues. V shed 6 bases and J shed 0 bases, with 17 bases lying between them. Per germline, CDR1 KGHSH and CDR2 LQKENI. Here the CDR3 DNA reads TGTGCCAGCTCCTCAGGGGCGGCTTTTGCAACTAATGAAAAACTGTTTTTT. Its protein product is CASSSGAAFATNEKLFF.

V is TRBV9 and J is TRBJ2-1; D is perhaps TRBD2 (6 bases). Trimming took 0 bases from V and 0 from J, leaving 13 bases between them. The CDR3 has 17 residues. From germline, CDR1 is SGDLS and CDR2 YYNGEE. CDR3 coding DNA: TGTGCCAGCAGCGTAGGATCTAGCGTTGGCTCCTACAATGAGCAGTTCTTC. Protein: CASSVGSSVGSYNEQFF.

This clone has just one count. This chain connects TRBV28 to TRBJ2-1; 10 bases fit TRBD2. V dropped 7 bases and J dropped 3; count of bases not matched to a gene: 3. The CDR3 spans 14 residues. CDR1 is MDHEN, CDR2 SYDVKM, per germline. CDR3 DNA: TGTGCCAGCAAAGCGGGAGGGCTCTACAATGAGCAGTTCTTC. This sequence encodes CASKAGGLYNEQFF.

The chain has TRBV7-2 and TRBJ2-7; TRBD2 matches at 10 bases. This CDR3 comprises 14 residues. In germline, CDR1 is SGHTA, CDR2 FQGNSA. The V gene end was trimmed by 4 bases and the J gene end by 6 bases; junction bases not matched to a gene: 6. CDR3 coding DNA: TGTGCCAGCAGCTCGCCTATAGCGGGGGGCGAGCAGTACTTC. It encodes CASSSPIAGGEQYF.

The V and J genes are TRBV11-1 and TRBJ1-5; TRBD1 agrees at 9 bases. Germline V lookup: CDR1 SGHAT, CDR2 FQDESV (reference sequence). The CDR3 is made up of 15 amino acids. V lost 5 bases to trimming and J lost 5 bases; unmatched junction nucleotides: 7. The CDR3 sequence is CASSPGTGSDQPQHF. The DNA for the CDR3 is TGTGCCAGCAGCCCCGGGACAGGGTCGGATCAGCCCCAGCATTTT.

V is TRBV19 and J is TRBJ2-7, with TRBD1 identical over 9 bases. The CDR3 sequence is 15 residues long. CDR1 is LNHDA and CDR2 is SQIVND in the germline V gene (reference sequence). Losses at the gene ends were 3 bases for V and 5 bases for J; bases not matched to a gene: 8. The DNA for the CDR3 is TGTGCCAGTAGTATGACTGGGACAGGGTCGAACGAGCAGTACTTC. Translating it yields CASSMTGTGSNEQYF.

CDR3 residues: CAWERGTETYEQYF. DNA of the CDR3: TGTGCCTGGGAAAGGGGGACAGAAACCTACGAGCAGTACTTC. This chain joins TRBV30 and TRBJ2-7, with 7 nucleotides matching TRBD1. The CDR3 length is 14 residues. V trimming: 5 bases; J trimming: 2 bases; junction bases outside the gene matches: 9. Per the germline V gene, CDR1 is GTSNPN and CDR2 is SVGIG (reference sequence).

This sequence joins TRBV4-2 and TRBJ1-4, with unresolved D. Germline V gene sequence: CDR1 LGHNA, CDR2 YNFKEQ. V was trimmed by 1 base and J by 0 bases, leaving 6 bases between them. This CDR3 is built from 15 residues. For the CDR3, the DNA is TGTGCCAGCAGCCAAGTTACATCAACTAATGAAAAACTGTTTTTT. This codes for CASSQVTSTNEKLFF.

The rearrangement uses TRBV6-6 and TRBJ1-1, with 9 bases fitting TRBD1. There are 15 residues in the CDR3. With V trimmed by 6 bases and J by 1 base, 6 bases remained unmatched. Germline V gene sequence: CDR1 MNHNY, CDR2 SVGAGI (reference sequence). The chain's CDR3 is CASSRTGAGNTEAFF. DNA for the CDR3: TGTGCCAGCAGCCGGACAGGGGCGGGGAACACTGAAGCTTTCTTT.

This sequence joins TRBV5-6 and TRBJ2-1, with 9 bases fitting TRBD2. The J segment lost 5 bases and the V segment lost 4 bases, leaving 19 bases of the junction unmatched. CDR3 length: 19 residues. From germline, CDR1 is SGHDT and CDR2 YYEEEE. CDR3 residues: CASSPRPRGRALLDNEQFF. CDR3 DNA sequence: TGTGCCAGCAGCCCTCGCCCTCGCGGGAGGGCGCTGCTAGACAATGAGCAGTTCTTC.

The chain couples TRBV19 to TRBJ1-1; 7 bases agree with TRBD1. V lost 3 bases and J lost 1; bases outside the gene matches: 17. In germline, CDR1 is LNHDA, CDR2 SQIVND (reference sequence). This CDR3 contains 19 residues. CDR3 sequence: CASSIPQDRVNNRNTEAFF. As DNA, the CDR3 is TGTGCCAGTAGTATCCCACAAGACAGGGTCAATAATCGGAACACTGAAGCTTTCTTT.

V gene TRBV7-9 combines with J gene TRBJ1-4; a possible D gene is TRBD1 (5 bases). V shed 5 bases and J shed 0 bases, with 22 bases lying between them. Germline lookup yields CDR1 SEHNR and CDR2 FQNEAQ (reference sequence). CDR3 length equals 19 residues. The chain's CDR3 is CASSPSTVEGGATNEKLFF. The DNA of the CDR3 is TGTGCCAGCAGCCCATCGACCGTGGAAGGAGGGGCAACTAATGAAAAACTGTTTTTT.

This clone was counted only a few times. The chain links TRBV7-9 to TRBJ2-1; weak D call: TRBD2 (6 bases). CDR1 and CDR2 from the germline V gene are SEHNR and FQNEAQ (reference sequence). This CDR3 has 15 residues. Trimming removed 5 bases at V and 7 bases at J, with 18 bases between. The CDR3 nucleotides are TGTGCCAGCAGCATCAGGGAGCTTGCGGGAAATGAGCAGTTCTTC. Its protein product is CASSIRELAGNEQFF.

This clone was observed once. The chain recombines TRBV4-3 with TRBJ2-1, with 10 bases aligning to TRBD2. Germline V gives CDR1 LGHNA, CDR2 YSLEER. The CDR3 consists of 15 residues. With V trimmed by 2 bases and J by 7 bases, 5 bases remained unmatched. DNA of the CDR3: TGCGCCAGCAGCCAACATAGCGGGAGGTTTAATGAGCAGTTCTTC. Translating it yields CASSQHSGRFNEQFF.

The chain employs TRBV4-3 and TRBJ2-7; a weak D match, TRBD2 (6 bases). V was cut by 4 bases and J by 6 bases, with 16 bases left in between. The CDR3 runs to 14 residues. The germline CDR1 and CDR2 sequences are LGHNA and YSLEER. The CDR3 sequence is CASSRRAGKGEQYF. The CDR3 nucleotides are TGCGCCAGCAGCCGCCGGGCGGGAAAGGGCGAGCAGTACTTC.

The CDR3 coding sequence is TGTGCCAGCAGCTTAGCGGGGGGACCGGTCGATCAGCCCCAGCATTTT. Translated, it gives CASSLAGGPVDQPQHF. The chain uses TRBV7-2 and TRBJ1-5; tentative D call: TRBD1 (5 bases). CDR3 length: 16 amino acids. V shed 0 bases and J shed 5 bases, with 14 bases lying between them. In germline, CDR1 is SGHTA, CDR2 FQGNSA.

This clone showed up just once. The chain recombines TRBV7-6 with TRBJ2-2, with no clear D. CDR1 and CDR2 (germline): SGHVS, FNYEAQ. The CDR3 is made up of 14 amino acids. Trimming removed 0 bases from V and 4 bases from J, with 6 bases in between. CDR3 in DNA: TGTGCCAGCAGCTTAGCGGAGACCACCGGGGAGCTGTTTTTT. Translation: CASSLAETTGELFF.

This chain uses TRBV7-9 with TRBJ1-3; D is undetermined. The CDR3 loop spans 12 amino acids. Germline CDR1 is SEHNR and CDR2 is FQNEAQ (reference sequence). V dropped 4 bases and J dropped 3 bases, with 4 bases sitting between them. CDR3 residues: CASSSVGNTIYF. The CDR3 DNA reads TGTGCCAGCAGCTCGGTTGGAAACACCATATATTTT.

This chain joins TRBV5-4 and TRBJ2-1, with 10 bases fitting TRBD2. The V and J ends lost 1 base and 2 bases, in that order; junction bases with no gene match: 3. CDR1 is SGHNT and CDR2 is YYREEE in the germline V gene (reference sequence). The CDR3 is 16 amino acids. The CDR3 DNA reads TGTGCCAGCAGCTTGATAGCGGGAGGTCCCTACAATGAGCAGTTCTTC. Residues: CASSLIAGGPYNEQFF.